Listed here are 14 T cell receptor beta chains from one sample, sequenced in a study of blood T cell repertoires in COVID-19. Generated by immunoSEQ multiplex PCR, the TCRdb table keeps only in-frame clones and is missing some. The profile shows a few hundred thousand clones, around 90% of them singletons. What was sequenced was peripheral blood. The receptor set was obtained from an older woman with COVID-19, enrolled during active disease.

As DNA, the CDR3 is TGTGCCAGCAGCTTTTTTTCTTCTGGAAACACCATATATTTT. Residues: CASSFFSSGNTIYF. The V call is TRBV11-2, the J call TRBJ1-3; D is uncertain. Germline CDR1 SGHAT, CDR2 FQNNGV. The CDR3 is 14 residues long. V shed 3 bases and J shed 1 base, with 7 bases lying between them.

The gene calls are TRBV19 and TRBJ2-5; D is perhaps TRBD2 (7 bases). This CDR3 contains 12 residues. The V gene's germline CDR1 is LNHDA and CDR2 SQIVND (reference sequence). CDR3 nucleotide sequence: TGTGCTCTGGAGGGGGGGCCGGGGACCCAGTACTTC. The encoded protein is CALEGGPGTQYF.

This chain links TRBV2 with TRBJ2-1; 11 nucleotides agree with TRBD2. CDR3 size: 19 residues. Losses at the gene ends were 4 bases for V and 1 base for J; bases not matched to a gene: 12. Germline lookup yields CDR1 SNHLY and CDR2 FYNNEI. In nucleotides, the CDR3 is TGTGCCAGCAGTGCCCCCGGGACTAGCGGCAAGCTGTCCTACAATGAGCAGTTCTTC. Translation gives CASSAPGTSGKLSYNEQFF.

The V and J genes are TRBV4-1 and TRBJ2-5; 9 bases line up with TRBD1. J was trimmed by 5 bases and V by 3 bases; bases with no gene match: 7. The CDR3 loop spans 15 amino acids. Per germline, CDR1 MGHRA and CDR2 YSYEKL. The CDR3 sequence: CASSQRDRVVETQYF. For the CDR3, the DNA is TGCGCCAGCAGCCAGAGGGACAGGGTGGTGGAGACCCAGTACTTC.

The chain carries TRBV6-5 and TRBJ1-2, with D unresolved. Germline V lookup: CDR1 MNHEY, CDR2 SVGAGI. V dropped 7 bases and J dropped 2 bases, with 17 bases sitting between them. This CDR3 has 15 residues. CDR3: CASTSEAGGNYGYTF. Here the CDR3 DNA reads TGTGCCAGCACCTCTGAGGCAGGAGGGAACTATGGCTACACCTTC.

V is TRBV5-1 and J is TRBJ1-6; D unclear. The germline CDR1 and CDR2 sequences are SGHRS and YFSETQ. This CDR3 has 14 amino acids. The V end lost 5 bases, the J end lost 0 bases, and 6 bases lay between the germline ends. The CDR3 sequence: CASRYSSYNSPLHF. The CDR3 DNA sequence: TGCGCCAGCAGGTACAGCTCCTATAATTCACCCCTCCACTTT.

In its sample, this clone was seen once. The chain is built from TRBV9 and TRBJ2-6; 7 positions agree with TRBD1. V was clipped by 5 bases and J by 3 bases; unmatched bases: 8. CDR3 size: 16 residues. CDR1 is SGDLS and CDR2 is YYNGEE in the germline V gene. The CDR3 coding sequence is TGTGCCAGCAGGACAGGGACCCGCAATGGGGCCAACGTCCTGACTTTC. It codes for CASRTGTRNGANVLTF.

CDR3 in DNA: TGTGCCAGCAGTGAAGCCCACAGGGATGGGTACGAGCAGTACTTC. Translated: CASSEAHRDGYEQYF. The chain has TRBV6-1 and TRBJ2-7, with D possibly matching TRBD1 (6 bases). This CDR3 has 15 amino acids. V gave up 0 bases and J gave up 4 bases, with 13 bases separating them. Germline loops: CDR1 MNHNS, CDR2 SASEGT.

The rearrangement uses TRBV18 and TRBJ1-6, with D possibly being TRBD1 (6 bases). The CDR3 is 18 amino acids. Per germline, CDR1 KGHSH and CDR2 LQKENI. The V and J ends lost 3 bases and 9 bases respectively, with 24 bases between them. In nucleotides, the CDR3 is TGTGCCAGCTCACCTTCAGCTTCAACCGGGACAAGTCGTTCACCCCTCCACTTT. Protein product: CASSPSASTGTSRSPLHF.

In nucleotides, the CDR3 is TGTGCCAGCAGTGAACGGACGGGGGGCTACACTGAAGCTTTCTTT. Translation gives CASSERTGGYTEAFF. The chain joins TRBV2 to TRBJ1-1; TRBD1 is a possible D gene (6 bases). Per germline, CDR1 SNHLY and CDR2 FYNNEI. With 2 bases removed from V and 3 bases from J, the gap between germline ends came to 13 bases. CDR3 size: 15 residues.

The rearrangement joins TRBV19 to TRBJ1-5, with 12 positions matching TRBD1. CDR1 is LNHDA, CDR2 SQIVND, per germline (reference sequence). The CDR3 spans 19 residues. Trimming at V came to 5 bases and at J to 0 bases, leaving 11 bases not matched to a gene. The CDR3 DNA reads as TGTGCCAGTAGTCCCTTTCCGGGACAGGGGGCAGTTAGCAATCAGCCCCAGCATTTT. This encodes CASSPFPGQGAVSNQPQHF.

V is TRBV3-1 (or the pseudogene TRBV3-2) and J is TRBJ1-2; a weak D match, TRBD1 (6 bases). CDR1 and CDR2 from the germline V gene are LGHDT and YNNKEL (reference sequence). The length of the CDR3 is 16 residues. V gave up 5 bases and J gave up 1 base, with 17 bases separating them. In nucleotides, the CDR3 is TGTGCCAGCAGCTTTAGGGACATCCCCAGTAACTATGGCTACACCTTC. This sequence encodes CASSFRDIPSNYGYTF.

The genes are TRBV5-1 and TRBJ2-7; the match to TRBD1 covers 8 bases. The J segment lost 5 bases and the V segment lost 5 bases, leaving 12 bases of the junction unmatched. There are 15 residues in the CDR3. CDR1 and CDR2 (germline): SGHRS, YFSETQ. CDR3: CASRFNAGGIDEQYF. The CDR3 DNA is TGCGCCAGCAGGTTTAATGCAGGGGGCATCGACGAGCAGTACTTC.

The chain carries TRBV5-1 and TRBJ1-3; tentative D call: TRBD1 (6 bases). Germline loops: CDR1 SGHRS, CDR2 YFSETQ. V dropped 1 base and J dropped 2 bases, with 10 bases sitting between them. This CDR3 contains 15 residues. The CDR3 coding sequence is TGCGCCAGCAGCTTGCAGGGGATGGCTGGAAACACCATATATTTT. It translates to CASSLQGMAGNTIYF.